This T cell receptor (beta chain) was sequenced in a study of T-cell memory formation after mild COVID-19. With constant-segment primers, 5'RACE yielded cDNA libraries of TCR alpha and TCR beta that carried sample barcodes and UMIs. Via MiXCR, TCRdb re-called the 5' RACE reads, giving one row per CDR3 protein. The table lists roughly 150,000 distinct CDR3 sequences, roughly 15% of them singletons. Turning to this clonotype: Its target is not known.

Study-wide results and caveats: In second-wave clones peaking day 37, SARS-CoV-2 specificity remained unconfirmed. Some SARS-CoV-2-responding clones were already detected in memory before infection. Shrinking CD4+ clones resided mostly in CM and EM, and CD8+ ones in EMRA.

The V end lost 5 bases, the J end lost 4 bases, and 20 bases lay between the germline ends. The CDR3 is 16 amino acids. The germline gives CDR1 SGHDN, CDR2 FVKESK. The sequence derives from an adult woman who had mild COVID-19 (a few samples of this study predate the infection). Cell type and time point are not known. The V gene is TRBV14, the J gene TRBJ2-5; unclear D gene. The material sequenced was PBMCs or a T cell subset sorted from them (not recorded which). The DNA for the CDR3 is TGTGCCAGCAGCAACGAGGTAGCAGTACCACTAGAGACCCAGTACTTC. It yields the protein CASSNEVAVPLETQYF. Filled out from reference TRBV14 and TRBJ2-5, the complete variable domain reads EAGVTQFPSHSVIEKGQTVTLRCDPISGHDNLYWYRRVMGKEIKFLLHFVKESKQDESGMPNNRFLAERTGGTYSTLKVQPAELEDSGVYFCASSNEVAVPLETQYFGPGTRLLVL.